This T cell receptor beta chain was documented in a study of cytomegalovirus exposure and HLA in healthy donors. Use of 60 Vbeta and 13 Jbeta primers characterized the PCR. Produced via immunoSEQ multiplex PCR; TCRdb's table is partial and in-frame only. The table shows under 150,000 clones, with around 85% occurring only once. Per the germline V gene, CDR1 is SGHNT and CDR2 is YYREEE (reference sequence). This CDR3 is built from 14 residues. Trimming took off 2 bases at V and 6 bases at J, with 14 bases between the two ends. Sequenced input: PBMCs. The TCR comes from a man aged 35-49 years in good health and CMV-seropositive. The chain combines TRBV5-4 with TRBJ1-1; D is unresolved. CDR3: CASSLNSGVPEAFF. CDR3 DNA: TGTGCCAGCAGCTTAAATTCGGGAGTCCCTGAAGCTTTCTTT.